Listed here are 28 T cell receptor beta chains from one sample, sequenced in a study of Graves' ophthalmopathy and Graves' hyperthyroidism. The study amplified TCR beta CDR3 regions using RNA transcripts. The workflow started with a first-round RT-PCR run with HTBI primers and then moved on to a second-round multiplex PCR. MiXCR, run by TCRdb on the multiplex PCR reads, gives a single entry per CDR3 protein. This table has 580,000 or so distinct CDR3 sequences, about 35% appearing once. What was sequenced was peripheral blood or thyroid tissue (not recorded which). These receptors all stem from an adult man with Graves' hyperthyroidism.

This clonotype was detected only a few times. This chain joins TRBV28 and TRBJ2-7, with D possibly being TRBD1 (6 bases). The CDR3 runs 14 residues. Germline CDR1 MDHEN, CDR2 SYDVKM. The V end lost 5 bases, the J end lost 2 bases, and 13 bases lay between the germline ends. Here the CDR3 reads CASSPGQRPYEQYF. The CDR3, as DNA: TGTGCCAGCAGTCCCGGACAGAGACCCTACGAGCAGTACTTC.

Turning to this clonotype: The junction departs from the called germline gene at one end, perhaps through a read error. The chain is built from TRBV5-5 and TRBJ1-1, with 7 positions matching TRBD1. The CDR3 has 15 residues. Germline lookup yields CDR1 SGHKS and CDR2 YYEKEE (reference sequence). CDR3 nucleotide sequence: TGTGCCAGCAGCTTAAAGGGGGCGCTTCTCACTGAAGCTTTCTTC. Its protein product is CASSLKGALLTEAFF.

At least ten counts were recorded for this clonotype. This rearrangement joins TRBV24-1 to TRBJ1-2; D remains unclear. V was shortened by 2 bases and J by 6 bases, with 15 bases between the two germline ends. Germline CDR1 reads KGHDR; CDR2 reads SFDVKD. This CDR3 contains 15 residues. The CDR3 is CATSDSEPGGDGYTF. CDR3 bases: TGTGCCACCAGTGATTCCGAACCAGGCGGTGATGGCTACACCTTC.

The rearrangement links TRBV12-3 or TRBV12-4 to TRBJ2-7, with a weak D call TRBD2 (5 bases). V was trimmed by 5 bases and J by 4 bases, leaving 18 bases between them. The CDR3 has 15 amino acids. The CDR3 DNA reads as TGTGCCAGCAGTATATCCGGGGTTAAGGAGTACGAGCAGTACTTC. Encoded protein: CASSISGVKEYEQYF.

The sample holds a few counts of this clonotype. The chain links TRBV12-3 or TRBV12-4 to TRBJ1-5, with TRBD1 as a possible D gene (5 bases). V was cut by 5 bases and J by 3 bases, with 20 bases left in between. The CDR3 spans 17 residues. The CDR3 sequence is CASSPVLETEFNQPQHF. CDR3 sequence (DNA): TGTGCCAGCAGTCCTGTCTTAGAGACAGAATTCAATCAGCCCCAGCATTTT.

V gene TRBV19 combines with J gene TRBJ2-5; 7 bases map to TRBD2. Trimming at V came to 2 bases and at J to 0 bases, leaving 6 bases not matched to a gene. The CDR3 is 16 amino acids. Germline V gene lookup returns CDR1 LNHDA and CDR2 SQIVND (reference sequence). CDR3 sequence: CASSITGGSYQETQYF. The CDR3 bases are TGTGCCAGTAGTATAACGGGAGGATCGTACCAAGAGACCCAGTACTTC.

V usage is TRBV24-1 and J usage is TRBJ2-5; D perhaps matches TRBD2 (7 bases). The J call may not be correct, given that the DNA end is closer to TRBJ2-1. This CDR3 has 19 residues. The germline V gene has CDR1 KGHDR and CDR2 SFDVKD. Written as DNA, the CDR3 is TGTGCCACCAGTGACCCGATTTACCGGCAGGGGAGGGAATTCAATGAGCAGTTCTTC. Translation gives CATSDPIYRQGREFNEQFF.

This clonotype has at least ten counts. The gene calls are TRBV7-9 and TRBJ2-7; 10 bases agree with TRBD1. The length of the CDR3 is 15 residues. The V segment lost 5 bases and the J segment 4 bases; nucleotides outside the gene matches: 8. The germline CDR1 and CDR2 sequences are SEHNR and FQNEAQ (reference sequence). The CDR3 bases are TGTGCCAGCAGCCACCGGGACAGGGGCGGGTACGAGCAGTACTTC. It codes for CASSHRDRGGYEQYF.

The chain uses TRBV10-3 and TRBJ2-6, with D perhaps assigned TRBD1 or TRBD2 (5 bases each). The CDR3 contains 15 residues. The germline V gene encodes CDR1 ENHRY and CDR2 SYGVKD. Trimming cost V 6 bases and J 8 bases, with 17 bases left between them. CDR3 DNA sequence: TGTGCCATCAGCCGCCGGGACCAGGGATCCAACGTCCTGACTTTC. It yields the protein CAISRRDQGSNVLTF.

This clonotype was counted at least ten times. This chain joins TRBV5-1 and TRBJ2-5; D is undetermined. The germline V and J ends were trimmed by 3 bases and 0 bases, with 6 bases remaining between them. This CDR3 contains 13 residues. Per the germline V gene, CDR1 is SGHRS and CDR2 is YFSETQ. CDR3 in DNA: TGCGCCAGCAGCTCAAACGACCAAGAGACCCAGTACTTC. It specifies CASSSNDQETQYF.

This clonotype was observed at least ten times. The chain combines TRBV6-5 with TRBJ2-7; no clear D gene. CDR1 is MNHEY and CDR2 is SVGAGI in the germline V gene. This CDR3 contains 13 residues. V gave up 2 bases and J gave up 6 bases, with 11 bases separating them. The DNA of the CDR3 is TGTGCCAGCAGTTACACCCCTTCTGCCGAGCAGTACTTC. This sequence encodes CASSYTPSAEQYF.

This chain links TRBV7-9 with TRBJ2-1; 11 nucleotides agree with TRBD2. The V segment lost 5 bases and the J segment 7 bases; nucleotides outside the gene matches: 7. This CDR3 spans 15 amino acids. Germline loops: CDR1 SEHNR, CDR2 FQNEAQ (reference sequence). CDR3 nucleotide sequence: TGTGCCAGCAGCAGTACTAGCGGGAGCACTAATGAGCAGTTCTTC. Translating it yields CASSSTSGSTNEQFF.

In this sample, this clonotype turned up many times. The genes are TRBV29-1 and TRBJ2-5; the D gene is possibly TRBD2 (5 bases). Trimming stripped 4 bases from V and 5 bases from J, with 11 bases between. This CDR3 region has 12 residues. Germline CDR1 is SQVTM and CDR2 is ANQGSEA. CDR3 residues: CSVGSGSETQYF. The CDR3 nucleotides are TGCAGCGTTGGATCGGGGTCGGAGACCCAGTACTTC.

This clonotype was detected many times. The gene calls are TRBV7-9 and TRBJ1-1; D remains unclear. Per germline, CDR1 SEHNR and CDR2 FQNEAQ (reference sequence). The CDR3 has 11 amino acids. The V gene lost 5 bases and the J gene lost 1 base, with 2 bases spanning the gap. CDR3 sequence: CASSGNTEAFF. The CDR3 nucleotides read TGTGCCAGCAGCGGGAACACTGAAGCTTTCTTT.

In its sample, this clonotype was seen many times. The V and J genes are TRBV19 and TRBJ2-1; 7 bases agree with TRBD2. CDR1 and CDR2 (germline): LNHDA, SQIVND (reference sequence). The CDR3 contains 17 residues. The junction had 16 bases not matched to a gene; V was cut back by 3 bases and J by 8 bases. CDR3 sequence reads: CASSMGREATFRDEQFF. The CDR3 DNA is TGTGCCAGTAGTATGGGCCGGGAGGCCACCTTTAGGGATGAGCAGTTCTTC.

This clonotype was recorded many times. The chain couples TRBV7-3 to TRBJ2-2; possible D gene TRBD1, 6 bases. The CDR3 totals 14 residues. Germline lookup yields CDR1 SGHTA and CDR2 FQGTGA. The V gene lost 0 bases and the J gene lost 7 bases, with 9 bases spanning the gap. This CDR3 is CASSLTQGIGELFF. The CDR3 DNA sequence: TGTGCCAGCAGCTTAACTCAGGGGATCGGGGAGCTGTTTTTT.

The chain is built from TRBV6-4 and TRBJ2-2; the D gene is possibly TRBD1 (6 bases). The CDR3 has 14 amino acids. Germline CDR1 and CDR2: MRHNA and SNTAGT. V was shortened by 4 bases and J by 6 bases, with 12 bases between the two germline ends. CDR3 sequence (DNA): TGTGCCAGCAGTGCTGGACAGTTCTCCGGGGAGCTGTTTTTT. Translated, it gives CASSAGQFSGELFF.

The chain has TRBV7-3 and TRBJ1-6, with TRBD1 as a possible D gene (5 bases). V was clipped by 5 bases and J by 0 bases, with 20 bases between them. Germline lookup yields CDR1 SGHTA and CDR2 FQGTGA. This CDR3 region has 19 residues. DNA of the CDR3: TGTGCCAGCAGCGGTCACTCGACAGCCCCGGGCTCCTATAATTCACCCCTCCACTTT. It encodes CASSGHSTAPGSYNSPLHF.

Many counts were recorded for this clonotype. CDR3 nucleotides: TGTGCCAGCAGTTTTCAGGGGGCTTGGGAGACCCAGTACTTC. It yields the protein CASSFQGAWETQYF. The J gene is TRBJ2-5, the V gene TRBV6-5, with 8 bases lining up with TRBD1. Trimming removed 4 bases from V and 5 bases from J; junction bases left unmatched: 6. This CDR3 contains 14 residues. Germline values: CDR1 MNHEY, CDR2 SVGAGI.

There are many counts of this clonotype. This chain connects TRBV20-1 to TRBJ1-2; D gene ambiguous. The CDR3 extends over 10 amino acids. Germline assignment: CDR1 DFQATT and CDR2 SNEGSKA (reference sequence). Trimming cost V 5 bases and J 8 bases, with 9 bases left between them. The CDR3 coding sequence is TGCAGTGCTCTGGACGGGGGCTACACCTTC. Translation: CSALDGGYTF.

The rearrangement links TRBV18 to TRBJ1-1; D remains unclear. Trimming cost V 7 bases and J 1 base, with 7 bases left between them. CDR1 is KGHSH and CDR2 is LQKENI in the germline V gene. This CDR3 spans 12 amino acids. The DNA for the CDR3 is TGTGCCAGCTTAGAGACGAACACTGAAGCTTTCTTT. Its translation is CASLETNTEAFF. Using reference TRBV18 and TRBJ1-1 for the parts outside the CDR3, the full variable domain is NAGVMQNPRHLVRRRGQEARLRCSPMKGHSHVYWYRQLPEEGLKFMVYLQKENIIDESGMPKERFSAEFPKEGPSILRIQQVVRGDSAAYFCASLETNTEAFFGQGTRLTVV.

The table lists this clonotype with many counts. This chain links TRBV2 with TRBJ1-4, with TRBD1 matching over 7 bases. Germline values: CDR1 SNHLY, CDR2 FYNNEI. This CDR3 has 14 residues. Losses at the gene ends were 5 bases for V and 7 bases for J; bases not matched to a gene: 7. CDR3 coding DNA: TGTGCCAGCAGTCTACAGGGGACTGGTGAAAAACTGTTTTTT. Translating it yields CASSLQGTGEKLFF.

As to this clonotype: Being one base from a much bigger clone, this may be a read error. V usage is TRBV7-3 and J usage is TRBJ1-2; no definite D call. Trimming left V 2 bases short and J 3 bases short, with 13 bases between. This CDR3 has 15 residues. Per germline, CDR1 SGHTA and CDR2 FQGTGA. CDR3 in amino acids: CASSLARADYYGYTF. The CDR3 coding sequence is TGTGCCAGCAGCTTAGCCCGTGCCGACTACTATGGCTACACCTTC. Using reference TRBV7-3 and TRBJ1-2 for the parts outside the CDR3, the full variable domain is GAGVSQTPSNKVTEKGKYVELRCDPISGHTALYWYRQSLGQGPEFLIYFQGTGAADDSGLPNDRFFAVRPEGSVSTLKIQRTERGDSAVYLCASSLARADYYGYTFGSGTRLTVV.

A single count supports this clonotype. This could be a read error, since a much larger clone is one nucleotide away. The chain recombines TRBV10-1 with TRBJ1-6; D is undetermined. Trimming stripped 4 bases from V and 10 bases from J, with 11 bases between. The CDR3 is made up of 13 amino acids. CDR1 is WNHNN and CDR2 is SYGVQD in the germline V gene (reference sequence). CDR3 nucleotide sequence: TGCGCCAGCAGTGGGGTTGAGGGATCACCCCTCCACTTT. Translating it yields CASSGVEGSPLHF.

At least ten counts were recorded for this clonotype. The chain uses TRBV19 and TRBJ1-1; TRBD1 might be the D (6 bases). The CDR3 has 15 residues. Germline-derived CDR1 and CDR2 are LNHDA and SQIVND (reference sequence). Trimming took off 8 bases at V and 1 base at J, with 17 bases between the two ends. Here the CDR3 DNA reads TGTGCCAGTTTCTCGGACAGTCCCGGGAACACTGAAGCTTTCTTT. This sequence encodes CASFSDSPGNTEAFF.

This clonotype was picked up many times. The chain recombines TRBV10-3 with TRBJ1-2; possible D gene TRBD1, 6 bases. Trimming shortened V by 4 bases and J by 0 bases, and 15 bases separated the two germline ends. Germline V CDR1 and CDR2: ENHRY, SYGVKD. The CDR3 is 16 amino acids. The CDR3 coding sequence is TGTGCCATCAGTGTGTTCGGGACATCAGCTAACTATGGCTACACCTTC. Encoded protein: CAISVFGTSANYGYTF.

The gene calls are TRBV27 and TRBJ1-2; 9 nucleotides match TRBD1. V lost 6 bases and J lost 8; bases outside the gene matches: 7. From germline, CDR1 is MNHEY and CDR2 SMNVEV (reference sequence). This CDR3 comprises 13 residues. This chain's CDR3 is CASRDRGEWGYTF. The CDR3 region has the DNA TGTGCCAGCAGAGACAGGGGGGAATGGGGCTACACCTTC.

Concerning this clonotype itself: Given a much more abundant clone one base away, this may be a read error. The rearrangement uses TRBV19 and TRBJ1-6, with D possibly TRBD1 on 6 matching bases. The germline V gene encodes CDR1 LNHDA and CDR2 SQIVND (reference sequence). The CDR3 length is 14 residues. The V end was cut by 8 bases, the J end by 8 bases, with 16 bases between. CDR3 nucleotide sequence: TGTGCCAGTGGGGGCACCTCCCGGGATTCACCCCTCCACTTT. Protein: CASGGTSRDSPLHF.